What follows are 29 T cell receptor beta chains derived from one specimen sequenced in a study of T cells in Graves' hyperthyroidism and ophthalmopathy. Amplification targeted TCR beta CDR3 regions from RNA transcripts. When the TCR CDR3 underwent first-round RT-PCR, the HTBI primer set was used. TCRdb passed the multiplex PCR reads through MiXCR, listing each CDR3 protein once. The sample lists a few hundred thousand distinct CDR3 sequences, around a sixth occurring once. The material sequenced was blood. The source is a man aged 18 to 29 with Graves' ophthalmopathy.

This clonotype was picked up a small number of times. The chain couples TRBV20-1 to TRBJ1-6; D unresolved. V shed 4 bases and J shed 7 bases, with 14 bases lying between them. CDR1 and CDR2 (germline): DFQATT, SNEGSKA (reference sequence). The CDR3 totals 14 residues. Here the CDR3 reads CSATRRVGNSPLHF. The CDR3 DNA reads as TGCAGTGCTACACGGAGGGTTGGAAATTCACCCCTCCACTTT.

This clonotype turned up a few times. The V call is TRBV3-1, the J call TRBJ2-3, with TRBD2 as a possible D gene (5 bases). The CDR3 contains 14 residues. Germline lookup yields CDR1 LGHDT and CDR2 YNNKEL (reference sequence). V lost 4 bases and J lost 6, with 14 bases in between. CDR3 coding DNA: TGTGCCAGCAGCCTTCGGGCTGGAGGCGATACGCAGTATTTT. Translated: CASSLRAGGDTQYF.

In regard to this clonotype: A much bigger clone sits one base away, suggesting this may be a read error. The V and J genes are TRBV11-2 and TRBJ1-1; D is ambiguous. CDR1 is SGHAT and CDR2 is FQNNGV in the germline V gene. V gave up 5 bases and J gave up 12 bases, with 13 bases separating them. This CDR3 is built from 11 residues. Here the CDR3 DNA reads TGTGCCAGCAGCCTTGGGCCGGTAACTTTCTTT. It specifies CASSLGPVTFF.

This chain connects TRBV12-3 or TRBV12-4 to TRBJ2-1; 12 bases agree with TRBD2. The trim removed 1 base at V and 6 bases at J, leaving 1 base unmatched. The CDR3 extends over 15 amino acids. CDR3 coding DNA: TGTGCCAGCAGTTTAGGACTAGCGGGGGTCAATGAGCAGTTCTTC. This gives the protein CASSLGLAGVNEQFF.

CDR3 loop: CSGREVNTEAFF. CDR3 sequence (DNA): TGCAGTGGCCGGGAAGTGAACACTGAAGCTTTCTTT. This chain connects TRBV20-1 to TRBJ1-1; D remains ambiguous. From germline, CDR1 is DFQATT and CDR2 SNEGSKA (reference sequence). The CDR3 totals 12 residues. V lost 7 bases and J lost 0, with 9 bases in between.

This clonotype has at least ten counts. The rearrangement links TRBV12-3 or TRBV12-4 to TRBJ1-1; no firm D call. Trimming pared 4 bases from V and 2 bases from J, leaving 8 bases between. This CDR3 contains 13 residues. This chain's CDR3 is CASSSGVNTEAFF. As DNA, the CDR3 is TGTGCCAGCAGTTCCGGGGTCAACACTGAAGCTTTCTTT.

V gene TRBV2 combines with J gene TRBJ2-7; 10 bases map to TRBD1. The CDR3 consists of 15 residues. The J segment lost 1 base and the V segment lost 11 bases, leaving 11 bases of the junction unmatched. CDR1 SNHLY and CDR2 FYNNEI come from the germline V gene. The CDR3 sequence is CAGRNPGQGSYEQYF. CDR3 DNA sequence: TGTGCCGGCCGTAATCCGGGACAGGGGTCCTACGAGCAGTACTTC.

This clonotype showed up just a few times. V usage is TRBV28 and J usage is TRBJ2-7, with 8 bases lining up with TRBD1. Unmatched junction bases numbered 16, after V lost 4 bases and J lost 2 bases. The CDR3 has 18 amino acids. Germline loops: CDR1 MDHEN, CDR2 SYDVKM. As DNA, the CDR3 is TGTGCCAGCAGTTATCCGACCGACAGGGGTAGGGAAACCTACGAGCAGTACTTC. Its protein product is CASSYPTDRGRETYEQYF.

This clonotype turned up a few times. CDR3 in amino acids: CAISGTGGLNEQYF. DNA of the CDR3: TGTGCCATCAGCGGGACAGGGGGTCTGAACGAGCAGTACTTC. The gene calls are TRBV10-3 and TRBJ2-7, with 11 bases matching TRBD1. The CDR3 loop spans 14 amino acids. Trimming took 6 bases from V and 5 from J; bases not matched to a gene: 6. Germline CDR1 and CDR2: ENHRY and SYGVKD.

In this sample, this clonotype turned up many times. The rearrangement uses TRBV12-3 or TRBV12-4 and TRBJ2-7; tentatively, D is TRBD1 or TRBD2 (7 bases each). The CDR3 runs 14 residues. Deletions cut 2 bases from V and 4 bases from J, with 12 bases between. CDR3 sequence (DNA): TGTGCCAGCAGTTTAAGCGGGACAGCTTACGAGCAGTACTTC. This encodes CASSLSGTAYEQYF.

This clonotype was counted many times. The rearrangement links TRBV7-6 to TRBJ2-1; D is unresolved. The CDR3 spans 12 residues. The V gene lost 0 bases and the J gene lost 7 bases, with 4 bases spanning the gap. The germline V gene has CDR1 SGHVS and CDR2 FNYEAQ. The DNA for the CDR3 is TGTGCCAGCAGCTTAGCTCATAATGAGCAGTTCTTC. Its protein is CASSLAHNEQFF. Full variable domain (remainder filled in from reference TRBV7-6 and TRBJ2-1): GAGVSQSPRYKVTKRGQDVALRCDPISGHVSLYWYRQALGQGPEFLTYFNYEAQQDKSGLPNDRFSAERPEGSISTLTIQRTEQRDSAMYRCASSLAHNEQFFGPGTRLTVL.

This clonotype showed up many times. V gene TRBV5-1 combines with J gene TRBJ2-7; D gene ambiguous. The germline gives CDR1 SGHRS, CDR2 YFSETQ. V was pared by 4 bases and J by 2 bases, with 7 bases between. The CDR3 runs to 12 residues. CDR3 DNA sequence: TGCGCCAGCAGCGAACAACCCTACGAGCAGTACTTC. This sequence encodes CASSEQPYEQYF. Drawing the rest from reference TRBV5-1 and TRBJ2-7, the complete variable domain is KAGVTQTPRYLIKTRGQQVTLSCSPISGHRSVSWYQQTPGQGLQFLFEYFSETQRNKGNFPGRFSGRQFSNSRSEMNVSTLELGDSALYLCASSEQPYEQYFGPGTRLTVT.

This clonotype was seen ten or more times. The V call is TRBV7-3, the J call TRBJ2-5; D is undetermined. The length of the CDR3 is 14 residues. V lost 0 bases to trimming and J lost 4 bases, with 9 bases between them. Germline V CDR1 and CDR2: SGHTA, FQGTGA. CDR3 amino acids: CASSLTGGGETQYF. The CDR3 DNA sequence: TGTGCCAGCAGCTTAACAGGCGGTGGAGAGACCCAGTACTTC.

The chain couples TRBV2 to TRBJ2-3, with no clear D. There are 11 residues in the CDR3. Germline assignment: CDR1 SNHLY and CDR2 FYNNEI. Trimming shortened V by 3 bases and J by 8 bases, and 6 bases separated the two germline ends. CDR3 in amino acids: CASSELFTQYF. The DNA for the CDR3 is TGTGCCAGCAGTGAGTTGTTTACGCAGTATTTT.

The gene calls are TRBV4-1 and TRBJ1-2; 7 nucleotides line up with TRBD1. From germline, CDR1 is MGHRA and CDR2 YSYEKL. The junction had 6 bases not matched to a gene; V was cut back by 1 base and J by 1 base. The CDR3 spans 16 residues. The CDR3 spells CASSQVAGTVNYGYTF. For the CDR3, the DNA is TGCGCCAGCAGCCAAGTGGCCGGGACAGTTAACTATGGCTACACCTTC.

This clonotype was observed many times. The rearrangement links TRBV12-3 or TRBV12-4 to TRBJ2-7; D is possibly TRBD2 (5 bases). The V end was cut by 3 bases, the J end by 4 bases, with 13 bases between. The CDR3 covers 14 residues. Here the CDR3 DNA reads TGTGCCAGCAGTTTCGGGGAATCCCATTACGAGCAGTACTTC. It encodes CASSFGESHYEQYF.

This chain uses TRBV7-8 with TRBJ1-3; tentative D call: TRBD1 (6 bases). Per germline, CDR1 SGHVS and CDR2 FQNEAQ. This CDR3 has 12 amino acids. The V and J ends lost 4 bases and 6 bases respectively, with 7 bases between them. As DNA, the CDR3 is TGTGCCAGCAGCTCAGGGGTAAACACCATATATTTT. As protein: CASSSGVNTIYF.

The chain uses TRBV10-3 and TRBJ2-7, with 7 bases matching TRBD1. The CDR3 spans 15 residues. Germline trimming cut 0 bases from V and 5 bases from J; bases unmatched to any gene: 7. Germline V gene lookup returns CDR1 ENHRY and CDR2 SYGVKD. The CDR3, as DNA: TGTGCCATCAGTGAGTCGTGGACAGGACCCCACGAGCAGTACTTC. This codes for CAISESWTGPHEQYF.

Points on this clonotype: Given a much more abundant clone one base away, this may be a read error. The chain recombines TRBV27 with TRBJ1-4; D remains unclear. CDR3 size: 13 residues. Trimming removed 11 bases from V and 7 bases from J, with 17 bases in between. Germline V CDR1 and CDR2: MNHEY, SMNVEV (reference sequence). This CDR3 reads CAGTHTPFEKLFF. Here the CDR3 DNA reads TGTGCCGGCACCCACACTCCCTTTGAAAAACTGTTTTTT.

This clonotype was picked up a small number of times. The CDR3 nucleotides read TGCAGTGCTAGAGTATCCGGGAACGGGGTAGCTTTCTTT. Amino acids: CSARVSGNGVAFF. This chain joins TRBV20-1 and TRBJ1-1; D unresolved. V lost 1 base and J lost 10, with 16 bases in between. Germline CDR1 and CDR2: DFQATT and SNEGSKA (reference sequence). This CDR3 comprises 13 residues.

This clonotype was observed at least ten times. This chain uses TRBV5-8 with TRBJ1-1, with D tentatively TRBD1 (6 bases). The CDR3 runs 13 residues. From germline, CDR1 is SGHTS and CDR2 YDEGEE. Trimming left V 2 bases short and J 4 bases short, with 9 bases between. The CDR3, as DNA: TGTGCCAGCAGCTTTGTCAGGGGCACTGAAGCTTTCTTT. Its translation: CASSFVRGTEAFF.

This clonotype has more than one count but fewer than ten. The chain recombines TRBV5-5 with TRBJ1-4, with no clear D. The CDR3 spans 13 residues. Trimming left V 4 bases short and J 5 bases short, with 9 bases between. Germline assignment: CDR1 SGHKS and CDR2 YYEKEE (reference sequence). The CDR3 is CASSKDLNEKLFF. The CDR3 region has the DNA TGTGCCAGCAGCAAAGACTTGAATGAAAAACTGTTTTTT.

This clonotype was counted many times. This chain uses TRBV20-1 with TRBJ1-2, with D tentatively TRBD1 (5 bases). Trimming removed 0 bases from V and 9 bases from J, with 17 bases in between. The CDR3 loop spans 14 amino acids. In germline, CDR1 is DFQATT, CDR2 SNEGSKA (reference sequence). In DNA form, the CDR3 reads TGCAGTGCTAGAGACCTTATGCAGGGCGCGAGCTACACCTTC. Its translation is CSARDLMQGASYTF.

This clonotype was seen a few times. V and J are TRBV7-3 and TRBJ2-5, with TRBD2 matching 9 bases. The CDR3 sequence is 14 residues long. V trimming: 5 bases; J trimming: 5 bases; junction bases outside the gene matches: 6. Germline values: CDR1 SGHTA, CDR2 FQGTGA. As DNA, the CDR3 is TGTGCCAGCAGCCCCAGCGGGGGGACTGAGACCCAGTACTTC. Translating it yields CASSPSGGTETQYF.

The chain has TRBV12-3 or TRBV12-4 and TRBJ2-7, with 10 bases fitting TRBD1. The CDR3 consists of 14 residues. V lost 5 bases and J lost 4; bases outside the gene matches: 5. Written as DNA, the CDR3 is TGTGCCAGCAGTGTCCGACAGGGGGCTTACGAGCAGTACTTC. Translation: CASSVRQGAYEQYF.

This clonotype has a count of ten or more. The chain links TRBV5-1 to TRBJ2-3; tentatively, D is TRBD1 (5 bases). Germline V gives CDR1 SGHRS, CDR2 YFSETQ. Trimming pared 0 bases from V and 2 bases from J, leaving 10 bases between. The CDR3 length is 15 residues. CDR3 loop: CASSLAQGYTDTQYF. In DNA, the CDR3 is TGCGCCAGCAGCTTGGCCCAGGGTTACACAGATACGCAGTATTTT.

This clonotype has just a few counts. The chain couples TRBV5-6 to TRBJ2-7; perhaps TRBD2 as D (6 bases). This CDR3 comprises 15 residues. V lost 5 bases to trimming and J lost 1 base, with 16 bases between them. CDR1 and CDR2 (germline): SGHDT, YYEEEE. The CDR3 nucleotides are TGTGCCAGCAGGCCGACGGGAGTGGCGTCCTACGAGCAGTACTTC. Encoded protein: CASRPTGVASYEQYF.

This clonotype was seen ten or more times. The CDR3 is CASSTTGNQPQHF. The CDR3 nucleotides read TGTGCCAGCAGCACGACAGGAAATCAGCCCCAGCATTTT. The chain combines TRBV3-1 with TRBJ1-5, with D maybe TRBD1 (6 bases). V lost 5 bases, J lost 4 bases, and 9 bases lay in between. The germline gives CDR1 LGHDT, CDR2 YNNKEL (reference sequence). The CDR3 loop spans 13 amino acids.

This clonotype was counted many times. This chain joins TRBV2 and TRBJ1-5, with D tentatively TRBD1 (6 bases). CDR3 length: 14 residues. Germline CDR1 and CDR2: SNHLY and FYNNEI. V was pared by 5 bases and J by 3 bases, with 11 bases between. The DNA of the CDR3 is TGTGCCAGCAGTTTTGGACAGCCCAATCAGCCCCAGCATTTT. Protein product: CASSFGQPNQPQHF.